The text below deals with one T cell receptor (beta chain). Its antigen is undetermined. TCR beta libraries were prepared from cDNA with unique molecular identifiers. Input populations of about 0.95 to 11 million T cells gave rise to roughly 0.5 million cDNA molecules. Using its own MiXCR run on the PCR reads, TCRdb lists one record per CDR3 protein. This table has some 800,000 distinct CDR3 sequences, just over 45% appearing once. The data derive from a study of post-analysis software for immune sequencing data. The germline gives CDR1 DFQATT, CDR2 SNEGSKA (reference sequence). The CDR3 is made up of 15 amino acids. V trimming: 3 bases; J trimming: 2 bases; junction bases outside the gene matches: 2. Study results and limitations: Strong co-clustering by F measure was evident for samples that had been prepared in the same batch. A handful of TRBV segments appeared more often in patients than in controls, and TRBV5-6, TRBV5-1 and TRBV20-1 were among these. When compared against controls, multiple sclerosis patients showed significantly lower normalized Chao1 diversity.

This sequence joins TRBV20-1 and TRBJ2-5; 14 bases line up with TRBD2. This receptor was identified in a girl aged 10 to 17 with multiple sclerosis. The sample consisted of blood. The CDR3, as DNA: TGCAGTGCTAGTGGGACTAGCGGGAGTCAAGAGACCCAGTACTTC. Protein sequence: CSASGTSGSQETQYF.